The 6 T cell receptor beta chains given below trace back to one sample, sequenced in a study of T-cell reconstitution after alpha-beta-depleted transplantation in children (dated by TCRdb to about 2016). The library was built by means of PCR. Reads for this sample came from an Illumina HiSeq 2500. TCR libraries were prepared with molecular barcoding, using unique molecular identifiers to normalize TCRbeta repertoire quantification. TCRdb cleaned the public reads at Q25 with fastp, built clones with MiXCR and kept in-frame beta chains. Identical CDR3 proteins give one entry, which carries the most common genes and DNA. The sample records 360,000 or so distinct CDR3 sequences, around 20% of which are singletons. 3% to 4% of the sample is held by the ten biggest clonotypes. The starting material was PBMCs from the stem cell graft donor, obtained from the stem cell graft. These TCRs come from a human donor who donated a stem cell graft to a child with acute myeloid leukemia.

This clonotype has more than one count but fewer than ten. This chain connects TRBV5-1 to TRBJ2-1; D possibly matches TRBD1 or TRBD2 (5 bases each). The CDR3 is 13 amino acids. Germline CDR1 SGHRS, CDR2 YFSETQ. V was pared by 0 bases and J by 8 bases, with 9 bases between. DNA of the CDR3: TGCGCCAGCAGCTTGGGTGTGGGGGATGAGCAGTTCTTC. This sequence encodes CASSLGVGDEQFF.

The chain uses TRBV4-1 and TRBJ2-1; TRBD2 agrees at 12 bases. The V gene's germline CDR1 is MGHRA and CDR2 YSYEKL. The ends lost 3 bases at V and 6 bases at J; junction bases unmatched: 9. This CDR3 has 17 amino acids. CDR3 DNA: TGCGCCAGCAGCCATGGTAACGGACTAGCGGGACGCAATGAGCAGTTCTTC. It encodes CASSHGNGLAGRNEQFF.

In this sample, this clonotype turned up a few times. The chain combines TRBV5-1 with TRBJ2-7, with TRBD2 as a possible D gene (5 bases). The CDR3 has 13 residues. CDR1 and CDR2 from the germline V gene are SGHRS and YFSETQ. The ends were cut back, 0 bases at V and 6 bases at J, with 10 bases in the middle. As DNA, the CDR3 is TGCGCCAGCAGCTTGGTGGGAGAGGGCGAGCAGTACTTC. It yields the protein CASSLVGEGEQYF.

CDR3 nucleotide sequence: TGTGCTAGTTTGGAGGGGAGGCCTGAAGCTTTCTTT. This sequence encodes CASLEGRPEAFF. V and J are TRBV12-5 and TRBJ1-1; maybe TRBD1 (5 bases). The CDR3 loop spans 12 amino acids. Germline lookup yields CDR1 LGHNT and CDR2 FRNRAP. Trimming cost V 8 bases and J 6 bases, with 13 bases left between them.

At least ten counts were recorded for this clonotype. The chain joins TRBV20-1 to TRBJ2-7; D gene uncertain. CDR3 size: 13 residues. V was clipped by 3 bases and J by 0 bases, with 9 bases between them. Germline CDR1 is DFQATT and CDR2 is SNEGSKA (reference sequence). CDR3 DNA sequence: TGCAGTGCTAGGGACCCCCTCTCCTACGAGCAGTACTTC. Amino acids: CSARDPLSYEQYF.

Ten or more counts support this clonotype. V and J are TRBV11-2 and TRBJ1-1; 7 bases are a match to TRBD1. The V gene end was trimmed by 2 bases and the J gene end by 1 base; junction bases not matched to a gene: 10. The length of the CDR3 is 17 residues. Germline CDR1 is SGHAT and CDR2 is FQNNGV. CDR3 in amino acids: CASSLLHTGTENTEAFF. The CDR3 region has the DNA TGTGCCAGCAGCTTATTACACACCGGGACAGAGAACACTGAAGCTTTCTTT.